This T cell receptor (beta chain) stems from a study of blood T cell repertoires in COVID-19. Study summary: Whether acute or convalescent, the COVID-19 samples came from the United States, Italy and Spain.

The length of the CDR3 is 17 residues. Deletions cut 8 bases from V and 1 base from J, with 22 bases between. CDR1 is MNHEY, CDR2 SMNVEV, per germline (reference sequence). TCRdb's table, derived via immunoSEQ multiplex PCR, lists solely in-frame clones and lacks some. This table holds under 200,000 clones, around three quarters found once. The sequence was collected from a man in his 70s with active or convalescent COVID-19. The chain carries TRBV27 and TRBJ2-3; TRBD2 might be the D (6 bases). Sequencing was done on a sample of peripheral blood. Here the CDR3 DNA reads TGTGCCAGCCACGGGGACTTTTCCAGGGATGGCACAGATACGCAGTATTTT. It translates to CASHGDFSRDGTDTQYF.